A single sample is the source of the 15 T cell receptor beta chains below, sequenced in a study of CD4 T cell repertoires in COVID-19. No culture step preceded sequencing of the ex vivo isolated memory T cells. TCRdb keeps only in-frame clones here, not all; method: immunoSEQ multiplex PCR. The table has more than 20,000 clones, approximately 93% seen once; the top ten hold over 0.55%. The sequencing here drew on circulating follicular helper CD4+ T cells (cTfh) from blood, taken before the COVID-19 pandemic. The receptors derive from a human donor who had COVID-19.

CDR3 sequence (DNA): TGCGCCAGCAGCTGGGCGGGGGACACTGAAGCTTTCTTT. Protein: CASSWAGDTEAFF. The V and J genes are TRBV5-1 and TRBJ1-1; possible D gene TRBD1, 5 bases. CDR1 is SGHRS and CDR2 is YFSETQ in the germline V gene. Trimming stripped 3 bases from V and 3 bases from J, with 9 bases between. The CDR3 is made up of 13 amino acids.

This clone was picked up one time. The rearrangement uses TRBV28 and TRBJ1-2, with D perhaps TRBD1 (5 bases). CDR1 and CDR2 (germline): MDHEN, SYDVKM. This CDR3 has 12 residues. With 6 bases removed from V and 7 bases from J, the gap between germline ends came to 12 bases. CDR3 sequence reads: CASRRGAGGYTF. In nucleotides, the CDR3 is TGTGCCAGCAGGCGGGGCGCGGGTGGCTACACCTTC.

V is TRBV10-3 and J is TRBJ2-2; the match to TRBD2 covers 9 bases. The germline CDR1 and CDR2 sequences are ENHRY and SYGVKD. V lost 6 bases to trimming and J lost 1 base; unmatched junction nucleotides: 3. CDR3 length equals 15 residues. The CDR3 sequence is CAIRASGMNTGELFF. CDR3 sequence (DNA): TGTGCCATCAGAGCTAGCGGGATGAACACCGGGGAGCTGTTTTTT.

V and J are TRBV2 and TRBJ2-7, with 7 bases that match TRBD2. Germline values: CDR1 SNHLY, CDR2 FYNNEI. V lost 7 bases to trimming and J lost 5 bases; unmatched junction nucleotides: 17. CDR3 size: 16 residues. The CDR3 coding sequence is TGTGCCAGCAAGCGGGGCTCCTGGGGCCCACCGAACGAGCAGTACTTC. Amino acids: CASKRGSWGPPNEQYF. The complete variable domain, with remaining parts taken from reference TRBV2 and TRBJ2-7, reads EPEVTQTPSHQVTQMGQEVILRCVPISNHLYFYWYRQILGQKVEFLVSFYNNEISEKSEIFDDQFSVERPDGSNFTLKIRSTKLEDSAMYFCASKRGSWGPPNEQYFGPGTRLTVT.

This clone has a single count. The chain employs TRBV9 and TRBJ1-6, with 7 bases fitting TRBD1. J lost 4 bases, V lost 3 bases, and 7 bases had no gene match. This CDR3 region has 16 residues. From germline, CDR1 is SGDLS and CDR2 YYNGEE. Here the CDR3 reads CASSARDRLYNSPLHF. CDR3 sequence (DNA): TGTGCCAGCAGCGCCCGGGACAGACTTTATAATTCACCCCTCCACTTT.

The J gene is TRBJ2-5, the V gene TRBV5-8, with unresolved D. The CDR3 spans 13 residues. Trimming removed 4 bases from V and 7 bases from J, with 14 bases in between. Germline V gene sequence: CDR1 SGHTS, CDR2 YDEGEE. The CDR3 protein is CASSLRSMATQYF. The CDR3 DNA is TGTGCCAGCAGCCTCCGAAGTATGGCGACCCAGTACTTC.

The chain couples TRBV28 to TRBJ2-5; the D gene is possibly TRBD1 (6 bases). V was clipped by 3 bases and J by 7 bases, with 18 bases between them. Germline CDR1 and CDR2: MDHEN and SYDVKM. The CDR3 extends over 15 amino acids. As DNA, the CDR3 is TGTGCCAGCAGTTTCAACAGGGAATTTCGGTTGACCCAGTACTTC. As protein: CASSFNREFRLTQYF.

The V call is TRBV6-1, the J call TRBJ2-5; maybe TRBD1 (5 bases). Per the germline V gene, CDR1 is MNHNS and CDR2 is SASEGT. The CDR3 consists of 14 residues. Trimming removed 4 bases from V and 7 bases from J, with 16 bases in between. CDR3 loop: CASSAVTDPRTQYF. As DNA, the CDR3 is TGTGCCAGCAGTGCGGTGACAGACCCACGGACCCAGTACTTC.

This clone was detected once. This rearrangement joins TRBV18 to TRBJ2-2, with 9 bases lining up with TRBD2. The CDR3 has 15 amino acids. The ends lost 8 bases at V and 7 bases at J; junction bases unmatched: 11. Germline V gene sequence: CDR1 KGHSH, CDR2 LQKENI. This chain's CDR3 is CASTPGGGAIGELFF. The CDR3 DNA is TGTGCCAGCACTCCCGGCGGGGGGGCGATCGGGGAGCTGTTTTTT.

The V gene is TRBV5-5, the J gene TRBJ2-5; the match to TRBD2 covers 7 bases. J lost 7 bases, V lost 3 bases, and 15 bases had no gene match. CDR3 length: 16 residues. Germline-derived CDR1 and CDR2 are SGHKS and YYEKEE (reference sequence). Here the CDR3 reads CASSWEIRASGGTQYF. In nucleotides, the CDR3 is TGTGCCAGCAGCTGGGAGATCAGGGCATCGGGGGGGACCCAGTACTTC.

The rearrangement links TRBV11-2 to TRBJ1-2; no firm D call. Germline V gene sequence: CDR1 SGHAT, CDR2 FQNNGV. The CDR3 covers 12 residues. Trimming pared 5 bases from V and 4 bases from J, leaving 8 bases between. CDR3 sequence: CASSPGGYGYTF. DNA for the CDR3: TGTGCCAGCAGCCCCGGTGGCTATGGCTACACCTTC.

The chain is built from TRBV2 and TRBJ1-2; 10 nucleotides line up with TRBD1. J lost 7 bases, V lost 4 bases, and 6 bases had no gene match. The CDR3 consists of 14 residues. Germline assignment: CDR1 SNHLY and CDR2 FYNNEI. CDR3 protein: CASSGTGGTTGYTF. The CDR3 DNA is TGTGCCAGCAGTGGGACAGGGGGTACAACTGGCTACACCTTC. Filled out from reference TRBV2 and TRBJ1-2, the complete variable domain reads EPEVTQTPSHQVTQMGQEVILRCVPISNHLYFYWYRQILGQKVEFLVSFYNNEISEKSEIFDDQFSVERPDGSNFTLKIRSTKLEDSAMYFCASSGTGGTTGYTFGSGTRLTVV.

This sequence joins TRBV5-5 and TRBJ1-4, with D unclear. CDR1 is SGHKS and CDR2 is YYEKEE in the germline V gene (reference sequence). CDR3 size: 14 residues. The ends were cut back, 0 bases at V and 6 bases at J, with 9 bases in the middle. CDR3 sequence: CASSLVAGDEKLFF. The CDR3 DNA reads TGTGCCAGCAGCTTGGTTGCAGGCGATGAAAAACTGTTTTTT.

CDR3 in DNA: TGCGCCAGCAGCTGGGACAGGGTTGAAGCCGGGGAGCTGTTTTTT. It translates to CASSWDRVEAGELFF. The chain couples TRBV5-1 to TRBJ2-2; TRBD1 aligns across 9 bases. Germline CDR1 reads SGHRS; CDR2 reads YFSETQ. This CDR3 is built from 15 residues. Losses at the gene ends were 3 bases for V and 6 bases for J; bases not matched to a gene: 6.

The rearrangement joins TRBV10-1 to TRBJ2-7; TRBD1 matches 7 bases. The CDR3 is 15 amino acids. V trimming: 0 bases; J trimming: 3 bases; junction bases outside the gene matches: 5. CDR1 is WNHNN, CDR2 SYGVQD, per germline (reference sequence). In DNA form, the CDR3 reads TGCGCCAGCAGTGAGTCTTGGGACAGAGACTACGAGCAGTACTTC. This gives the protein CASSESWDRDYEQYF.